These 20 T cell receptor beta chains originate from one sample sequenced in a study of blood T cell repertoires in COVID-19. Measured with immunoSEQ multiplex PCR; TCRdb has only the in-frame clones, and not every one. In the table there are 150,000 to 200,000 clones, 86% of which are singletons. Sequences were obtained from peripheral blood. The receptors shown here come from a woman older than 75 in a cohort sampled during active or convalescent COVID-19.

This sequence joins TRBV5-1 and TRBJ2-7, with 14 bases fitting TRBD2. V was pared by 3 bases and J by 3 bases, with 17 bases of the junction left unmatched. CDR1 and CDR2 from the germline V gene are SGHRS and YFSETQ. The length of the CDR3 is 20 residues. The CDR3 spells CASSSRGTSGGDVIIYEQYF. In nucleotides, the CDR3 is TGCGCCAGCAGCTCACGCGGGACTAGCGGGGGAGACGTTATAATCTACGAGCAGTACTTC.

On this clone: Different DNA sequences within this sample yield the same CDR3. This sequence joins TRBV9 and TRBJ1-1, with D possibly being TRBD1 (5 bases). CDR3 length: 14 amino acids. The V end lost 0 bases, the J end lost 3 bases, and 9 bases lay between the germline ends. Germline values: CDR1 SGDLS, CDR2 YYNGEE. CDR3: CASSVGQGDTEAFF. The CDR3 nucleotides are TGTGCCAGCAGCGTAGGCCAGGGCGACACTGAAGCTTTCTTT.

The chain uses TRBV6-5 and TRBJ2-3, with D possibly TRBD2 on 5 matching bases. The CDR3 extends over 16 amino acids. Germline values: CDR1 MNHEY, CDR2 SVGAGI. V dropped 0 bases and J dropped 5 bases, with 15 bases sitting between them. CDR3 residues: CASSYSSGLAKDTQYF. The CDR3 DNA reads TGTGCCAGCAGTTACTCGAGTGGGCTAGCTAAAGATACGCAGTATTTT.

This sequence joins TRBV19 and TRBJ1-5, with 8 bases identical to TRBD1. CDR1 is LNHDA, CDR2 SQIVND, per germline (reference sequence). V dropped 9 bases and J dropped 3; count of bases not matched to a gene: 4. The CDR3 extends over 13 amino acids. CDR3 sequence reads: CASADRDNQPQHF. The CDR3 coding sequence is TGTGCCAGCGCGGACAGGGACAATCAGCCCCAGCATTTT.

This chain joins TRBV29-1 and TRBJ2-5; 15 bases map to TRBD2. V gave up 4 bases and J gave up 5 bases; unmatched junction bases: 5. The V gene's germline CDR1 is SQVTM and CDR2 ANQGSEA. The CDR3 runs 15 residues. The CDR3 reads CSVGGGLAGGETQYF. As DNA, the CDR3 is TGCAGCGTTGGGGGAGGACTAGCGGGAGGGGAGACCCAGTACTTC.

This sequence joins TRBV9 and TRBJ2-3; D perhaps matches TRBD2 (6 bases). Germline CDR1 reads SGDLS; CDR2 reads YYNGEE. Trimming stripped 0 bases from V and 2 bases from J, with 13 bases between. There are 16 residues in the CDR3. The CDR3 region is CASSVAGTLLTDTQYF. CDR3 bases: TGTGCCAGCAGCGTAGCAGGGACTTTACTCACAGATACGCAGTATTTT.

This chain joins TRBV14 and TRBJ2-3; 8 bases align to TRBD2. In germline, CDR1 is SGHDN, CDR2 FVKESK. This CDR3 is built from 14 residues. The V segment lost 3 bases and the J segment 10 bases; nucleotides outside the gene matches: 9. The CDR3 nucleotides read TGTGCCAGCAGCCAGGGACTAGGTTATCTCGCGCAGTATTTT. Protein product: CASSQGLGYLAQYF.

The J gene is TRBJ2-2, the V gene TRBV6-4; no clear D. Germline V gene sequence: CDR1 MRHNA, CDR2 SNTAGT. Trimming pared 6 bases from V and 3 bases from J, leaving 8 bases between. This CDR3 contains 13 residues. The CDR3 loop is CASRPTDTGELFF. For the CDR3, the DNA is TGTGCCAGCAGACCTACGGACACCGGGGAGCTGTTTTTT.

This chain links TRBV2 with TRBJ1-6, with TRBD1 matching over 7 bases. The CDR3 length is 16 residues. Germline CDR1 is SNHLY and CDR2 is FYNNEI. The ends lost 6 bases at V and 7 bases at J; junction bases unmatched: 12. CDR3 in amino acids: CASSNRGPRSNSPLHF. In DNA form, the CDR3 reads TGTGCCAGCAGCAACAGGGGACCTCGTTCCAATTCACCCCTCCACTTT.

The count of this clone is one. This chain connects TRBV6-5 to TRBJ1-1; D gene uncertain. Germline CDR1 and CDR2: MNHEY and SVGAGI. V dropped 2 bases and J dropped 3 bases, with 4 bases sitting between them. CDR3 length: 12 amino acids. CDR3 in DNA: TGTGCCAGCAGTTACGCAGACACTGAAGCTTTCTTT. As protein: CASSYADTEAFF.

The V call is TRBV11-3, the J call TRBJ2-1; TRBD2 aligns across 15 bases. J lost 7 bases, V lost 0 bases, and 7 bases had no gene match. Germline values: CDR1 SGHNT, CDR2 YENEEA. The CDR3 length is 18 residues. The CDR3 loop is CASSLDGLAGGLRNEQFF. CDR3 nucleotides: TGTGCCAGCAGCTTAGACGGACTAGCGGGGGGGCTGAGGAATGAGCAGTTCTTC.

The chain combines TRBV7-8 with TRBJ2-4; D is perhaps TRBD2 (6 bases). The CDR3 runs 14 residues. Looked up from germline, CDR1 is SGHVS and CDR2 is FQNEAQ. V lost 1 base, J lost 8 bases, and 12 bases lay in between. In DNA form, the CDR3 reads TGTGCCAGCAGCTTAGGTGGTTCGGGGGACATTCAGTACTTC. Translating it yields CASSLGGSGDIQYF. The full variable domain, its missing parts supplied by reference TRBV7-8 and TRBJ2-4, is GAGVSQSPRYKVAKRGQDVALRCDPISGHVSLFWYQQALGQGPEFLTYFQNEAQLDKSGLPSDRFFAERPEGSVSTLKIQRTQQEDSAVYLCASSLGGSGDIQYFGAGTRLSVL.

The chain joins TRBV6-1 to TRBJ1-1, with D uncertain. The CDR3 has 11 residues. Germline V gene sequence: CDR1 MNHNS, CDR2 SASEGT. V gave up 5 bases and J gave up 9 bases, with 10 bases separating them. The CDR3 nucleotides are TGTGCCAGCAGTTATGGAGTTAAAGCTTTCTTT. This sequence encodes CASSYGVKAFF.

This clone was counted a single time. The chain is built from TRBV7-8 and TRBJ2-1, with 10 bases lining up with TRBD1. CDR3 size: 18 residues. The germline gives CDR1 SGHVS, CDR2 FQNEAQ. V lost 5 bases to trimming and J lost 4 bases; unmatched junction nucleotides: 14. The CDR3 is CASSPSRLLGQGYNEQFF. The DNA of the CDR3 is TGTGCCAGCAGCCCCTCCCGCTTGCTGGGACAGGGGTACAATGAGCAGTTCTTC. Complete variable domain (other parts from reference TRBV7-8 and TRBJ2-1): GAGVSQSPRYKVAKRGQDVALRCDPISGHVSLFWYQQALGQGPEFLTYFQNEAQLDKSGLPSDRFFAERPEGSVSTLKIQRTQQEDSAVYLCASSPSRLLGQGYNEQFFGPGTRLTVL.

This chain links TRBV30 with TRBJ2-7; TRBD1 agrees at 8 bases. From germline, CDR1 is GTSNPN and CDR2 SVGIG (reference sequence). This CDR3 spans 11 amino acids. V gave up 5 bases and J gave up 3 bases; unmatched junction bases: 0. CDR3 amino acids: CAWDRGYEQYF. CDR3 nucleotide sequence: TGTGCCTGGGACAGGGGCTACGAGCAGTACTTC.

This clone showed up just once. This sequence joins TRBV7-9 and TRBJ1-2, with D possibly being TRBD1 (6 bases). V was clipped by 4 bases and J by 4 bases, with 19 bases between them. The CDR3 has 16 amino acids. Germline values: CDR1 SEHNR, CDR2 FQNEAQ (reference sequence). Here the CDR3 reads CASSYSGALSLYGYTF. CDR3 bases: TGTGCCAGCAGCTACTCAGGGGCCCTCTCCCTCTATGGCTACACCTTC.

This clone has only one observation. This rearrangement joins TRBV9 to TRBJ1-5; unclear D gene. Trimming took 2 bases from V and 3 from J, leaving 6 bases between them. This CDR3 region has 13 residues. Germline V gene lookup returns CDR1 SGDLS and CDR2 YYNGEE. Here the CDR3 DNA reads TGTGCCAGCAGCGTTTCAGACAATCAGCCCCAGCATTTT. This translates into CASSVSDNQPQHF.

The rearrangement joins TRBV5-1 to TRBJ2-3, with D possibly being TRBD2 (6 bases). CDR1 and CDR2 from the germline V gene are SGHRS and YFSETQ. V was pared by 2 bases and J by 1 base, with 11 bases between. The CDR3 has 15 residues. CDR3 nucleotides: TGCGCCAGCAGCTTCGGGGGTCTGGGCACAGATACGCAGTATTTT. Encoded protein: CASSFGGLGTDTQYF.

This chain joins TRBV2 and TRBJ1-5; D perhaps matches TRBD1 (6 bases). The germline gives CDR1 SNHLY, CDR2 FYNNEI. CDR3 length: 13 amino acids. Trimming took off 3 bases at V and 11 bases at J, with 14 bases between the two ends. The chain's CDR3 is CASSEILAGAQHF. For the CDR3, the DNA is TGTGCCAGCAGTGAGATCCTAGCAGGGGCCCAGCATTTT.

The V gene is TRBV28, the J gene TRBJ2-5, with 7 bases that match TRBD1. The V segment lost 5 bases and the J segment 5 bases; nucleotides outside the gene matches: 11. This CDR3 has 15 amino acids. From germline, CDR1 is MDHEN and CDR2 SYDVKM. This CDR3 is CASSPPTGVGETQYF. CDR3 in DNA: TGTGCCAGCAGTCCACCAACAGGGGTTGGGGAGACCCAGTACTTC.